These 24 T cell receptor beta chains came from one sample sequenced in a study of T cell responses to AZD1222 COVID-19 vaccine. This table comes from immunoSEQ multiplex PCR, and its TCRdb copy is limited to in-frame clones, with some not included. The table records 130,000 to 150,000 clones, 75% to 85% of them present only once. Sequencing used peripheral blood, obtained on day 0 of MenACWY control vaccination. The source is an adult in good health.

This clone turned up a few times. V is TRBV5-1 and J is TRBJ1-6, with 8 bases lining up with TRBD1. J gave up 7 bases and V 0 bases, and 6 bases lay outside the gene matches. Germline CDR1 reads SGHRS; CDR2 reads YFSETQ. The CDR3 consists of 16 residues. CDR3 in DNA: TGCGCCAGCAGCTTGGGGCAGGGGGCGCGGAATTCACCCCTCCACTTT. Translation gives CASSLGQGARNSPLHF.

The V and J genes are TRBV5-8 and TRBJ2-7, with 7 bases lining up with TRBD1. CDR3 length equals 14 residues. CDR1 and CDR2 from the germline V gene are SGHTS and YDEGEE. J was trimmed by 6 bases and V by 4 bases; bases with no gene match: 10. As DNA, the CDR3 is TGTGCCAGCAGCCTCTGGAGACAGGGTCCCGAGCAGTACGTC. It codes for CASSLWRQGPEQYV.

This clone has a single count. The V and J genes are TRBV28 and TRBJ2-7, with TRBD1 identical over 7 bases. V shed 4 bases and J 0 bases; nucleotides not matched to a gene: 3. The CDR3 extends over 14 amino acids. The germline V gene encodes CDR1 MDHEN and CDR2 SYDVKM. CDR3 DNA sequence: TGTGCCAGCAGTTCAGGGGGAAACTCCTACGAGCAGTACGTC. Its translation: CASSSGGNSYEQYV.

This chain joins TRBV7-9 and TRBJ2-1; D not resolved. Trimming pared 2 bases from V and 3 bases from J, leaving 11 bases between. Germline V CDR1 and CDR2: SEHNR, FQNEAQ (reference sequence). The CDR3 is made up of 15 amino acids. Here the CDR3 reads CASSLLPGVYNEQFF. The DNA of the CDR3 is TGTGCCAGCAGCTTATTGCCAGGCGTCTACAATGAGCAGTTCTTC.

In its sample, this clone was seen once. This CDR3 is CSVAQDTGINYGYTF. CDR3 DNA sequence: TGCAGCGTTGCCCAGGACACCGGGATTAACTATGGCTACACCTTC. The rearrangement uses TRBV29-1 and TRBJ1-2; possible D gene TRBD1, 5 bases. Deletions cut 4 bases from V and 1 base from J, with 16 bases between. CDR1 is SQVTM and CDR2 is ANQGSEA in the germline V gene. The CDR3 runs 15 residues.

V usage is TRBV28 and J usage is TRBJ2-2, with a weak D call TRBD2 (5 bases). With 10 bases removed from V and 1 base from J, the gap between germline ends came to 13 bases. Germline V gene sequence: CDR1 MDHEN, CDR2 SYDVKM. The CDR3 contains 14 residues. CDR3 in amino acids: CATRPRGNTGELFF. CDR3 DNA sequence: TGTGCCACCCGCCCCCGGGGGAACACCGGGGAGCTGTTTTTT.

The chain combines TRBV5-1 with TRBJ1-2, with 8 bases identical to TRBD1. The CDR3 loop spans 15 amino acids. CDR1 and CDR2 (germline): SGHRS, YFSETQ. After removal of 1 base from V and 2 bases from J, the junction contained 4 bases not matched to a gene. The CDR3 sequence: CASSLRQGANYGYTF. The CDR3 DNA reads TGCGCCAGCAGCTTGAGGCAGGGGGCCAACTATGGCTACACCTTC.

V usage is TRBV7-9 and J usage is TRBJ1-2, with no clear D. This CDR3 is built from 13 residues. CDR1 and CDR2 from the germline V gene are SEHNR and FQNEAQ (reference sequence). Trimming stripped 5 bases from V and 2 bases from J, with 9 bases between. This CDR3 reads CASSPQENYGYTF. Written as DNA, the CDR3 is TGTGCCAGCAGCCCCCAGGAGAACTATGGCTACACCTTC.

CDR3 in DNA: TGTGCCAGCAGCCAATTAACAGGGGGCAAGGGCTACACCTTC. Its translation is CASSQLTGGKGYTF. The rearrangement joins TRBV3-1 (or the pseudogene TRBV3-2) to TRBJ1-2; 9 bases match TRBD1. The CDR3 has 14 amino acids. Germline CDR1 and CDR2: LGHDT and YNNKEL (reference sequence). The trim removed 2 bases at V and 8 bases at J, leaving 6 bases unmatched.

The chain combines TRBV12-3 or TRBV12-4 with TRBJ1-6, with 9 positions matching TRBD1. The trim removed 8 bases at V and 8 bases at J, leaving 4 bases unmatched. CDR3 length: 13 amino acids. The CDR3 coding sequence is TGTGCCAGCCGGGGACAGGGAGATTCACCCCTCCACTTT. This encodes CASRGQGDSPLHF.

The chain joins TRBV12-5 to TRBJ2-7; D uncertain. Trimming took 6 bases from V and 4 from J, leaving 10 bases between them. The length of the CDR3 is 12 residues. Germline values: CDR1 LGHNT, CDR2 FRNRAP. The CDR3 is CASGIGWYEQYF. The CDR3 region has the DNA TGTGCTAGTGGAATCGGCTGGTACGAGCAGTACTTC.

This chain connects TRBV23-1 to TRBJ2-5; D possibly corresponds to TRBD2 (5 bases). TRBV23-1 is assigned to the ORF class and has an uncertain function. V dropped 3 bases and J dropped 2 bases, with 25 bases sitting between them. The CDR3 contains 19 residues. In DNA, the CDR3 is TGCGCCAGCAGTCACCCGACCGACCGAGGCTGGGGAGAACAAGAGACCCAGTACTTC. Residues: CASSHPTDRGWGEQETQYF.

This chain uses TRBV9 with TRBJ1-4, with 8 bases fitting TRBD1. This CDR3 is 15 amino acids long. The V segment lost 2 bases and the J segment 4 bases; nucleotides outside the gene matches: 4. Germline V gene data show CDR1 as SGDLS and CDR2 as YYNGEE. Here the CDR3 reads CASSVAGGVNEKLFF. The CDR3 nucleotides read TGTGCCAGCAGCGTGGCAGGGGGCGTTAATGAAAAACTGTTTTTT.

This CDR3 is CATSEGGMNTEAFF. CDR3 nucleotide sequence: TGTGCCACCTCTGAGGGCGGAATGAACACTGAAGCTTTCTTT. The chain is built from TRBV2 and TRBJ1-1, with no clear D. V was trimmed by 10 bases and J by 0 bases, leaving 15 bases between them. Germline V lookup: CDR1 SNHLY, CDR2 FYNNEI. This CDR3 is 14 amino acids long.

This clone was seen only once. The CDR3 DNA follows: TGTGCCAGCAGCCCCCTGGGACAGGGTAGCCACAATGAGCAGTTCTTC. Its translation is CASSPLGQGSHNEQFF. The chain combines TRBV28 with TRBJ2-1, with TRBD1 matching over 9 bases. Germline-derived CDR1 and CDR2 are MDHEN and SYDVKM. The CDR3 contains 16 residues. J gave up 5 bases and V 6 bases, and 11 bases lay outside the gene matches.

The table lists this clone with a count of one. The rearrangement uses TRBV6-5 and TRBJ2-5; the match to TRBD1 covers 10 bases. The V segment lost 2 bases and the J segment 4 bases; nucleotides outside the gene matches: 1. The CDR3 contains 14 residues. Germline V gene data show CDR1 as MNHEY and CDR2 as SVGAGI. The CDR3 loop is CASSYGDRGETQYF. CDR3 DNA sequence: TGTGCCAGCAGTTACGGGGACAGGGGAGAGACCCAGTACTTC.

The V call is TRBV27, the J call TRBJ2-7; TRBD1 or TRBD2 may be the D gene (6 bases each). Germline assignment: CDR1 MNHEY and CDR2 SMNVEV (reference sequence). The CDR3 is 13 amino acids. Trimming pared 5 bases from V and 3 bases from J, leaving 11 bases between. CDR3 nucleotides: TGTGCCAGCAGTCCGAAGGGGGGCTACGAGCAGTACGTC. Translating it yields CASSPKGGYEQYV.

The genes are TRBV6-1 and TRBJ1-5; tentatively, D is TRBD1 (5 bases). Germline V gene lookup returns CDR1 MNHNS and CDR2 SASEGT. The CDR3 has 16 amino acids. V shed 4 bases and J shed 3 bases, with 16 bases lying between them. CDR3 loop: CASSGGSGRVNQPQHF. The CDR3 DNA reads TGTGCCAGCAGTGGGGGGAGCGGCAGGGTCAATCAGCCCCAGCATTTT.

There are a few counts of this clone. CDR3 loop: CASSLVGVDRGTHEQYF. CDR3 bases: TGTGCCAGCAGCTTAGTAGGCGTGGACAGGGGGACCCACGAGCAGTACTTC. V usage is TRBV11-2 and J usage is TRBJ2-7; 10 bases are shared with TRBD1. Looked up from germline, CDR1 is SGHAT and CDR2 is FQNNGV. Trimming cost V 1 base and J 5 bases; bases outside gene matches: 11. CDR3 length equals 17 residues. The full variable domain, in which reference TRBV11-2 and TRBJ2-7 provide the parts outside the CDR3, is EAGVAQSPRYKIIEKRQSVAFWCNPISGHATLYWYQQILGQGPKLLIQFQNNGVVDDSQLPKDRFSAERLKGVDSTLKIQPAKLEDSAVYLCASSLVGVDRGTHEQYFGPGTRLTVT.

The CDR3 bases are TGTGCTAGTGGTTTGGGGCCCAGGGGCGATAGCAATCAGCCCCAGCATTTT. This translates into CASGLGPRGDSNQPQHF. The chain joins TRBV12-5 to TRBJ1-5, with D possibly TRBD1 on 6 matching bases. V was trimmed by 1 base and J by 0 bases, leaving 13 bases between them. The CDR3 contains 17 residues. Germline V gene data show CDR1 as LGHNT and CDR2 as FRNRAP.

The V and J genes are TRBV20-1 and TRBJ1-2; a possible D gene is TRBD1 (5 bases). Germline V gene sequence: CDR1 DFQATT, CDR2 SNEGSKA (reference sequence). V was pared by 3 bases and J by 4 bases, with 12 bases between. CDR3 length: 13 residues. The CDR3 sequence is CSASLVGTYGYTF. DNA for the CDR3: TGCAGTGCTAGTCTTGTAGGGACCTATGGCTACACCTTC.

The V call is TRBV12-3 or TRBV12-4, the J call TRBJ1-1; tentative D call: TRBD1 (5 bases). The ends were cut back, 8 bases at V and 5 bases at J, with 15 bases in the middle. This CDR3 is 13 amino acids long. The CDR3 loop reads CASLDSAETEAFF. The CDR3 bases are TGTGCCAGCCTAGACAGCGCGGAGACTGAAGCTTTCTTT.

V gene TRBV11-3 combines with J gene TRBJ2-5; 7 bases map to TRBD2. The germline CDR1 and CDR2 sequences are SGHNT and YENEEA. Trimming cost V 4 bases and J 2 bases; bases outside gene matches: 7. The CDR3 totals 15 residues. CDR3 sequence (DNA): TGTGCCAGCAGCTCCGGACTAGTCGCTCAAGAGACCCAGTACTTC. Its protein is CASSSGLVAQETQYF. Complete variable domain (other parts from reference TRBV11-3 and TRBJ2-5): EAGVVQSPRYKIIEKKQPVAFWCNPISGHNTLYWYLQNLGQGPELLIRYENEEAVDDSQLPKDRFSAERLKGVDSTLKIQPAELGDSAVYLCASSSGLVAQETQYFGPGTRLLVL.

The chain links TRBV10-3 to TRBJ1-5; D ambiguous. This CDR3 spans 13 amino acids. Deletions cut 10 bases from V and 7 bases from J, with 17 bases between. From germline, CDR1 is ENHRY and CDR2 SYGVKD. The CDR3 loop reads CATGNGAKQPQHF. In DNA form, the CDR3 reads TGTGCCACCGGAAACGGCGCGAAACAGCCCCAGCATTTT.